This TCR beta chain is from a study of shared clonotypes between healthy human individuals. TCRdb's copy holds only in-frame clones and misses some; the assay was immunoSEQ multiplex PCR. The sample consists of about 2.1 million clones, 90% to 95% of them appearing once. The study, taken as a whole, reports: Richness estimates generally favored naive over memory subsets.

Naive CD8 cells lacked CD45RO, underwent positive selection for CCR7 and left out terminally differentiated effector memory CD45RA+ cells. Remarks on this clone: What it binds is not known.

V was clipped by 1 base and J by 2 bases; unmatched bases: 6. This CDR3 spans 16 amino acids. CDR1 is SGHDN, CDR2 FVKESK, per germline. The chain recombines TRBV14 with TRBJ2-5; 8 nucleotides line up with TRBD1. Sequencing was done on a sample of naive CD8+ T cells from PBMCs. The sequence came from a man between 18 and 29 years old in good health. Some clones in this sample may be carry-over from other donors' samples. Written as DNA, the CDR3 is TGTGCCAGCAGCCAAGCTCGGACAGGGTTGCAAGAGACCCAGTACTTC. Translation: CASSQARTGLQETQYF.